The entry below gives a single T cell receptor (beta chain) sequence along with its context. The CDR3 has 11 amino acids. In germline, CDR1 is SQVTM, CDR2 ANQGSEA. Trimming removed 4 bases from V and 9 bases from J, with 10 bases in between. Measured with immunoSEQ multiplex PCR; TCRdb has only the in-frame clones, and not every one. The sample has 85,000 to 100,000 clones, just under 95% seen once. This specimen belongs to a study of technical replicates of blood from a few donors. Specimen: T cells isolated from PBMCs. The TCR sequence derives from a human donor in good health. The V and J genes are TRBV29-1 and TRBJ2-1; perhaps TRBD2 as D (5 bases). In DNA form, the CDR3 reads TGCAGCGTTGGTGGGAGCACTGAGCAGTTCTTC. Amino acid sequence: CSVGGSTEQFF.